This is a list of T cell receptor beta chains from one sample in a study of shared clonotypes between healthy human individuals. Clones were sequenced by immunoSEQ multiplex PCR, and TCRdb holds only the in-frame ones, with some missing. In the table there are over a million clones, 98% of which are singletons. Sequencing used naive CD4+ T cells sorted from blood. The receptors shown here come from a man in his thirties or forties in good health. The conserved cysteine and the conserved F or W are not part of the CDR3 here. The D gene is left open where the match is weak. Size is omitted from some rows. Given values are once, few, many or a class for expanded clones.

abundance,d_gene,j_gene,v_gene,CDR3aa
NA,TRBD1,TRBJ2-1,TRBV5-1,ASSPDRVQQF
NA,NA,TRBJ2-7,TRBV28,ASSLRLQYLPYEQY
NA,TRBD1,TRBJ1-2,TRBV29-1,SVRTGGIGYT
NA,NA,TRBJ2-2,TRBV18,ASSPPSEPTGELF
NA,TRBD2,TRBJ2-7,TRBV7-2,ASSPHLSGRFSYEQY
NA,NA,TRBJ1-2,TRBV7-8,ASSLGIKSYGYT
NA,TRBD2,TRBJ2-5,TRBV18,ASSPPSSGMETQY
NA,TRBD1,TRBJ1-4,TRBV5-5,ASSFLGQGEATNEKLF
NA,NA,TRBJ2-7,TRBV5-6,ASSFRGYEQY
NA,TRBD1,TRBJ1-1,TRBV28,ASRPQGPNTEAF
NA,TRBD2,TRBJ2-1,TRBV7-2,ASSLGGRALDEQF
NA,TRBD2,TRBJ2-1,TRBV5-4,ASSRAGRGSYNEQF
NA,NA,TRBJ1-3,TRBV5-1,ASSSQGVGRVDTIY
once,NA,TRBJ1-4,TRBV29-1,SGLGGVDEKLF
NA,TRBD1,TRBJ1-2,TRBV27,ASSPLGQPGYGYT